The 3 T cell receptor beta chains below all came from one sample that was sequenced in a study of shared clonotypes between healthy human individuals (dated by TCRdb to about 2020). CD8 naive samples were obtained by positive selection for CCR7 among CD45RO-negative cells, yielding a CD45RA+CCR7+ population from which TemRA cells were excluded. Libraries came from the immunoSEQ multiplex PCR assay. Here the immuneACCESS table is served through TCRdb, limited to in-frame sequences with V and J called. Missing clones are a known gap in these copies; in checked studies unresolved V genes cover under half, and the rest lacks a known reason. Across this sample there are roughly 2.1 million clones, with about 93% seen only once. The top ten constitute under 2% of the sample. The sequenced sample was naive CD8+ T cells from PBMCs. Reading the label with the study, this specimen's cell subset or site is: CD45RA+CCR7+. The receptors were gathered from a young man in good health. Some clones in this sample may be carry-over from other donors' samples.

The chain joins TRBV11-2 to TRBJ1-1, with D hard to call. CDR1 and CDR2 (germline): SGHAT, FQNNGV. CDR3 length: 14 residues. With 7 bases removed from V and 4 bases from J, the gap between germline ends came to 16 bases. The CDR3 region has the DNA TGTGCCAGCACCTCTAATCAACCGGGCACTGAAGCTTTCTTT. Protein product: CASTSNQPGTEAFF.

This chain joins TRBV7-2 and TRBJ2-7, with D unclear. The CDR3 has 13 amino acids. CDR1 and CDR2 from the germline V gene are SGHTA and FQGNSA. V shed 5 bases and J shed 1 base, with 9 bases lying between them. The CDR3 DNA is TGTGCCAGCAGCACCTTGAGGTCCTACGAGCAGTACTTC. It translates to CASSTLRSYEQYF. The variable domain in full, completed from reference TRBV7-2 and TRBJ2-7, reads GAGVSQSPSNKVTEKGKDVELRCDPISGHTALYWYRQSLGQGLEFLIYFQGNSAPDKSGLPSDRFSAERTGGSVSTLTIQRTQQEDSAVYLCASSTLRSYEQYFGPGTRLTVT.

CDR3 nucleotides: TGTGCCAGCAGTAAAACAGGGTCGGGGGATTATGGCTACACCTTC. This codes for CASSKTGSGDYGYTF. The chain combines TRBV27 with TRBJ1-2; D possibly corresponds to TRBD1 (6 bases). CDR3 length: 15 amino acids. Germline V gives CDR1 MNHEY, CDR2 SMNVEV (reference sequence). V was shortened by 5 bases and J by 5 bases, with 18 bases between the two germline ends.